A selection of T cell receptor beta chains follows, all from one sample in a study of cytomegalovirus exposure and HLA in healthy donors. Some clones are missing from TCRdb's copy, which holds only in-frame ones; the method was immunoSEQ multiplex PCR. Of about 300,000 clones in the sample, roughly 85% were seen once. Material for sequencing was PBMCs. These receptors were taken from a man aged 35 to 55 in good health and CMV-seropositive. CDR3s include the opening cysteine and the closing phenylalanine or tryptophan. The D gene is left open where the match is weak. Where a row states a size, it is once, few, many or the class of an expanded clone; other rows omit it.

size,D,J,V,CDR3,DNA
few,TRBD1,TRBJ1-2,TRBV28,CASSRPGQGAGGYTF,TGTGCCAGCAGTAGACCGGGACAGGGGGCGGGGGGCTACACCTTC
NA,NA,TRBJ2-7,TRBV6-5,CASSYYDWRGVDEQYF,TGTGCCAGCAGTTACTACGACTGGAGGGGAGTGGACGAGCAGTACTTC
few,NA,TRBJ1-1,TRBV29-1,CSVRGMNTEAFF,TGCAGCGTGAGGGGGATGAACACTGAAGCTTTCTTT
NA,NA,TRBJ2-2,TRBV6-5,CASTTGAVNTGELFF,TGTGCCAGCACCACCGGCGCGGTGAACACCGGGGAGCTGTTTTTT
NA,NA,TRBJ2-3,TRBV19,CASRIRGTDTQYF,TGTGCCAGTAGGATCCGAGGCACAGATACGCAGTATTTT
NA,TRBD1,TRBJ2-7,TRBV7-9,CATGTGGFRDEQYF,TGTGCCACCGGGACAGGGGGCTTTCGGGACGAGCAGTACTTC
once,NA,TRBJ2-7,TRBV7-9,CASSEVPGDSYEQYF,TGTGCCAGCAGTGAGGTTCCGGGAGACTCGTACGAGCAGTACTTC
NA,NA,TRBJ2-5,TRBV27,CASSSGVGGLRETQYF,TGTGCCAGCAGTTCCGGGGTAGGGGGTTTACGGGAGACCCAGTACTTC
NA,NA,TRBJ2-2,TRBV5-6,CASSFLQAGDTGELFF,TGTGCCAGCAGCTTCCTCCAGGCAGGGGACACCGGGGAGCTGTTTTTT
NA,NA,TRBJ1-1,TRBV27,CASSLLANTEAFF,TGTGCCAGCAGTTTATTAGCGAACACTGAAGCTTTCTTT
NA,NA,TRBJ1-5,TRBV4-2,CASSLTDSSNQPRHF,TGTGCCAGCAGCCTCACAGACAGTTCCAATCAGCCCCGGCATTTT
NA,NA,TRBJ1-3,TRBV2,CARGSGNTIYF,TGTGCCCGCGGCTCTGGAAACACCATATATTTT
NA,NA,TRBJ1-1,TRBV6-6,CASRRGGNTEAFF,TGTGCCAGCAGGAGGGGGGGGAACACTGAAGCTTTCTTT
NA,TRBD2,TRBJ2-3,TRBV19,CASTSGTVTQGTQYF,TGTGCCAGCACTAGCGGGACGGTCACACAGGGTACGCAGTATTTT
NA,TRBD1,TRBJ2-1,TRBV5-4,CASSNGQGVGEQFF,TGTGCCAGCAGTAACGGACAGGGGGTCGGTGAGCAGTTCTTC
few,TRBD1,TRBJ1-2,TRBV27,CASSLGTGNYGYTF,TGTGCCAGCAGTTTAGGGACAGGGAACTATGGCTACACCTTC
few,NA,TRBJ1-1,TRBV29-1,CSVVVRGHFPTEAFF,TGCAGCGTTGTTGTGCGGGGGCACTTCCCCACTGAAGCTTTCTTT
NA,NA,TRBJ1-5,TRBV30,CAWSLAWAGGNQPQHF,TGTGCCTGGAGTTTGGCCTGGGCAGGCGGCAATCAGCCCCAGCATTTT
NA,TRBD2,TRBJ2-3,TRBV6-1,CASSEGTSGNTDTQYF,TGTGCCAGCAGTGAAGGGACTAGCGGGAACACAGATACGCAGTATTTT
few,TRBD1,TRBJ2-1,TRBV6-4,CASSGGQGYNEQFF,TGTGCCAGCAGCGGGGGACAGGGCTACAATGAGCAGTTCTTC
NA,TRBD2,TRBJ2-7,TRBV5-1,CASSSTGTSVYEQYF,TGCGCCAGCAGCTCAACCGGGACTAGCGTCTACGAGCAGTACTTC
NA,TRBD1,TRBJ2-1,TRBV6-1,CASSEWGQFSSYNEQFF,TGTGCCAGCAGTGAATGGGGACAGTTCAGCTCCTACAATGAGCAGTTCTTC
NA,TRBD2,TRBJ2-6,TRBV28,CASGPSGLFSGANVLTF,TGTGCCAGCGGACCTAGCGGGCTTTTCTCTGGGGCCAACGTCCTGACTTTC